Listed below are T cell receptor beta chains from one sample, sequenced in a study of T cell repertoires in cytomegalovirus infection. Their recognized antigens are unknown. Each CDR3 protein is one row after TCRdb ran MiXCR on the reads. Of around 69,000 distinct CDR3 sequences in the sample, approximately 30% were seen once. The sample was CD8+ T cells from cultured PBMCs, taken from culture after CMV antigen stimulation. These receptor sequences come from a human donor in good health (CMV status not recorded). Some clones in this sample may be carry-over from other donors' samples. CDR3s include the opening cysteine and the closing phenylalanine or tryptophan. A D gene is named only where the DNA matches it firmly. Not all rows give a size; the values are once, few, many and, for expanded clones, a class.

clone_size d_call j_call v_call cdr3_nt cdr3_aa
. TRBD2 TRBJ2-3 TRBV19 TGTGCCAGTAGCCCGGGGGGAGATACGCAGTATTTT CASSPGGDTQYF
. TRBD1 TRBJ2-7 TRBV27 TGTGCCAGCAGAGAAGGGACAGGGAGTGGATACGAGCAGTACTTC CASREGTGSGYEQYF
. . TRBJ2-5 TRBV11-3 TGTGCCAGCAGCTTAGGGGATTTTGGGGGACGCGAGACCCAGTACTTC CASSLGDFGGRETQYF
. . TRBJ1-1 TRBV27 TGTGCCAGCAGTTTATCTGCAGGTTTCACTGAAGCTTTCTTT CASSLSAGFTEAFF
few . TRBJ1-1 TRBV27 TGTGCCAGCAGTTCCGGGACACCGAACACTGAAGCTTTCTTT CASSSGTPNTEAFF
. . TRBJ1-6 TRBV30 TGTGCCTGGAGGGAACAGCCATCCCTTAATAATTCACCCCTCCACTTT CAWREQPSLNNSPLHF
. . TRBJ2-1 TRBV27 TGTGCCAGCAGTTCCCTTAGGGGGGCTGGTGAGCAGTTCTTC CASSSLRGAGEQFF
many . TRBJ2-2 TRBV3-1 TGTGCCAGCAGGGAGACCGGGGCTGGGACCGGGGAGCTGTTTTTT CASRETGAGTGELFF
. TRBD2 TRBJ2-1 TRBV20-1 TGCAGTGCTAGGCCACCGGGACTAGCGGAGTACAATGAGCAGTTCTTC CSARPPGLAEYNEQFF
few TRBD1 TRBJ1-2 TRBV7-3 TGTGCCAGCAGCGAAGGGGGCGGGTATGGCTACACCTTC CASSEGGGYGYTF
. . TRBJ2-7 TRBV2 TGTGCCAGCAGCACAGCGAGTGGACTCCCGCCCTACGAGCAGTACTTC CASSTASGLPPYEQYF
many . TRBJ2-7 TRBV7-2 TGTGCCAGCAGCCCCGGGACTGGTTCCTACGAGCAGTACTTC CASSPGTGSYEQYF
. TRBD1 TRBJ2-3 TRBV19 TGTGCCAGTAGTTCGCGTACAGGGGGGGATACGCAGTATTTT CASSSRTGGDTQYF
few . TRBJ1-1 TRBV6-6 TGTGCCAGCACCAAGGGGGGGGGTACTGAAGCTTTCTTT CASTKGGGTEAFF
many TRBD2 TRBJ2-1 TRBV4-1 TGCGCCAGCAGCCGAGGACTAGCGGTAGACTCCTACAATGAGCAGTTCTTC CASSRGLAVDSYNEQFF
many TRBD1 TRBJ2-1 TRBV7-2 TGTGCCAGCAGCTCGGACAGGGGGGGGTCCTACAATGAGCAGTTCTTC CASSSDRGGSYNEQFF
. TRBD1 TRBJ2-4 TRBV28 TGTGCCAGCAGCCGGGGGACAGGGGAGGGCATTCAGTACTTC CASSRGTGEGIQYF
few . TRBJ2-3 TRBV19 TGTGCCAGTAGTACCGGGATCCCTGAGACAGATACGCAGTATTTT CASSTGIPETDTQYF
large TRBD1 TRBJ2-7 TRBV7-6 TGTGCCAGCAGCTTAGGCTATGGGGACAGGGGGCGCGAGCAGTACTTC CASSLGYGDRGREQYF
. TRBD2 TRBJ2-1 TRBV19 TGTGCCAGTAGTATAGCGGGGCTAGCGGGGTACAATGAGCAGTTCTTC CASSIAGLAGYNEQFF
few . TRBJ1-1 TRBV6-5 TGTGCCAGCAGTTACTTCACGGAGAACACTGAAGCTTTCTTT CASSYFTENTEAFF
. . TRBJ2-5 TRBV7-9 TGTGCCAGCAGCTTCGATTCGTACCAAGAGACCCAGTACTTC CASSFDSYQETQYF
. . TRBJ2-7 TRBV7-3 TGTGCCAGCAGCTTGCGGTGGGGAGGCGAGCAGTACTTC CASSLRWGGEQYF
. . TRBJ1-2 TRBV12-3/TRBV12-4 TGTGCCAGCAACACAGTGTATGGCTACACCTTC CASNTVYGYTF
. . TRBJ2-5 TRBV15 TGTGCCACCAGCAGGCGGGGAGTCCCGGCTAAGGGGGAGACCCAGTACTTC CATSRRGVPAKGETQYF
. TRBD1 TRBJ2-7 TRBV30 TGTGCCTGGAGTGTTGATACAGGGGACGAGCAGTACTTC CAWSVDTGDEQYF
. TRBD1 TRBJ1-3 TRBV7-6 TGTGCCAGCAGCCCCCGGGACAGGGGTAACTCTGGAAACACCATATATTTT CASSPRDRGNSGNTIYF
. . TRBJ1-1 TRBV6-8 TGTGCCAGCAGTGACGGGGGACAAAGGAACACTGAAGCTTTCTTT CASSDGGQRNTEAFF
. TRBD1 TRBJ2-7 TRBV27 TGTGCCAGCAGTTCCGACAGGGGGTTCTACGAGCAGTACTTC CASSSDRGFYEQYF
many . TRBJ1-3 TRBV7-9 TGTGCCAGCAGCCCCGTGTTAGCTGGAAACACCATATATTTT CASSPVLAGNTIYF
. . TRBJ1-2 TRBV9 TGTGCCAGCAGCCCCTCTCCATCCACCTTC CASSPSPSTF
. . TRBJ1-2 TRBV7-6 TGTGCCAGCAGCTTAGCTGGGGGGGATGTGGGCTACACCTTC CASSLAGGDVGYTF
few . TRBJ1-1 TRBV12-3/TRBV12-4 TGTGCCAGTGGGTGGGACCCAGATGAAGCTTTCTTT CASGWDPDEAFF
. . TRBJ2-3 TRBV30 TGTGCCTGGTCCCCCTTGGGGTCAGATACGCAGTATTTT CAWSPLGSDTQYF
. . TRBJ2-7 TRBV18 TGTGCCAGCTCCGTGGGGGGGCGGGACGAGCAGTACTTC CASSVGGRDEQYF
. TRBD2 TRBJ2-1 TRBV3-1 TGTGCCAGCAGCCACAGGCTACTTCTAGCGGAGAGCAGGGTCAATGAGCAGTTCTTC CASSHRLLLAESRVNEQFF
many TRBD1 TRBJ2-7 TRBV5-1 TGCGCCAGCAGCGGAACACAGGGGAACGTCTACGAGCAGTACTTC CASSGTQGNVYEQYF
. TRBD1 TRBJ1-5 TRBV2 TGTGCCAGCAGTGATCGGGACAGGGAGGGCCAGCCCCAGCATTTT CASSDRDREGQPQHF
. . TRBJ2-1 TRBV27 TGTGCCAGCAGTCCACGGGGCGGTGAGCAGTTCTTC CASSPRGGEQFF
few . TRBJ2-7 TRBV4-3 TGCGCCAGCAGCCAAGCGCCAGGGAACTACGAGCAGTACTTC CASSQAPGNYEQYF
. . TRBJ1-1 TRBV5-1 TGCGCCAGCAGCTTGGCGGCGGGGCAAAACACTGAAGCTTTCTTT CASSLAAGQNTEAFF
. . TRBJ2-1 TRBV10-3 TGTGCCATCAGTGATGTCCAGGGAGGTTCCAATGAGCAGTTCTTC CAISDVQGGSNEQFF
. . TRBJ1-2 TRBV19 TGTGCCAGTAGTATTGGAGCAACTGGTGGCTACACCTTC CASSIGATGGYTF
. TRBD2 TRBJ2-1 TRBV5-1 TGCGCCAGCAGCCCAAGCGGGAATCCTATGAATGAGCAGTTCTTC CASSPSGNPMNEQFF
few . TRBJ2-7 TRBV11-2 TGTGCCAGCAGCTTAGAGGCTCCAGGCTCCTACGAGCAGTACTTC CASSLEAPGSYEQYF
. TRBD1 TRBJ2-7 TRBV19 TGTGCCAGTAGTATGGGACAGGGGGCTTACGAGCAGTACTTC CASSMGQGAYEQYF